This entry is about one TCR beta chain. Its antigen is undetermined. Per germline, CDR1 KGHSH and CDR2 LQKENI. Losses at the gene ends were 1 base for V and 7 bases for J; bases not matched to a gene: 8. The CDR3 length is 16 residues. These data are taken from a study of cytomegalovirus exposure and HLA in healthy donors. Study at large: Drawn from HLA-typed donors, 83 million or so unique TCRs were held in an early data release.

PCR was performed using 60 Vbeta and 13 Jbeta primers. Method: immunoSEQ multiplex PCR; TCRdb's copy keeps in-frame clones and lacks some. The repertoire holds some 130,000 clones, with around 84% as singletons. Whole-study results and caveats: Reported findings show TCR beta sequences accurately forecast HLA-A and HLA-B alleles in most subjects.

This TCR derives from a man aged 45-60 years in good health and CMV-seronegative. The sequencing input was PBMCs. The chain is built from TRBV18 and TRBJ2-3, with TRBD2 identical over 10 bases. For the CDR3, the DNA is TGTGCCAGCTCACCACGTGGAGCGGGGGGGCAAAATACGCAGTATTTT. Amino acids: CASSPRGAGGQNTQYF.